The clone carrying this T cell receptor beta chain appeared a few times. The antigen is unknown. From germline, CDR1 is MGHRA and CDR2 YSYEKL. V lost 4 bases and J lost 5, with 17 bases in between. This CDR3 has 15 amino acids. This sample is drawn from a study of T cell responses to AZD1222 COVID-19 vaccine. General study results and limits: The repertoires were collected only after the peak T cell response.

Using immunoSEQ multiplex PCR, the repertoire was profiled, and TCRdb retains in-frame clones only, with some absent. The table lists 250,000 to 300,000 clones, about 94% of them singletons, with less than 0.65% in the top ten. This clonotype was obtained from an adult who received the AZD1222 COVID-19 vaccine. This chain links TRBV4-1 with TRBJ2-5; tentatively, D is TRBD1 (6 bases). This specimen consisted of peripheral blood, obtained 28 days after the second AZD1222 dose. The CDR3 DNA sequence: TGCGCCAGCAGCCTCACAGGGTTCCCGAGGGAGACCCAGTACTTC. As protein: CASSLTGFPRETQYF.